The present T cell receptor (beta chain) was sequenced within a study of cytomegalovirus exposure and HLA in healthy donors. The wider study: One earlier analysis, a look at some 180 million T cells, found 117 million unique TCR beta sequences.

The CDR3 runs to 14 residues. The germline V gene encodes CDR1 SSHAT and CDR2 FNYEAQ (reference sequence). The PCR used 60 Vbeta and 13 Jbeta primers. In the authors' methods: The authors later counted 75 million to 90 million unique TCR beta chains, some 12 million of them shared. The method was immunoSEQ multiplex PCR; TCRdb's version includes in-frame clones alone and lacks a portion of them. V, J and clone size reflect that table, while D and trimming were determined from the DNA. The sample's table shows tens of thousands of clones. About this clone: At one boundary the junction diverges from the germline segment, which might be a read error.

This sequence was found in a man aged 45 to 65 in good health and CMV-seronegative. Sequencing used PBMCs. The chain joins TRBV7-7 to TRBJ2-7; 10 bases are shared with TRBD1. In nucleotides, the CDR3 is TGTGCTAGCAGCCCCGGACAGGGGGCCTACGAGCAGTACTTC. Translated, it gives CASSPGQGAYEQYF.